This T cell receptor beta chain was documented in a study of T cell changes during pregnancy in multiple sclerosis. The CDR3 loop spans 14 amino acids. Between the trimmed V and J ends, which lost 6 bases and 2 bases, there was a span of 14 bases. In germline, CDR1 is MDHEN, CDR2 SYDVKM. Sequencing used immunoSEQ multiplex PCR; TCRdb keeps in-frame clones, though not all of them. Of some 77,000 clones listed, about 93% are singletons. This receptor was taken from a female donor in good health, enrolled as a control in a pregnancy study. Sequenced material: peripheral blood, taken after pregnancy. The chain has TRBV28 and TRBJ2-7; D perhaps matches TRBD1 (6 bases). The CDR3 bases are TGTGCCAGCAGACTTACAGGGTACACCTACGAGCAGTACTTC. Encoded protein: CASRLTGYTYEQYF.